This is a list of T cell receptor beta chains from one sample in a study of radiotherapy plus CTLA-4 blockade in lung cancer. Data came from immunoSEQ multiplex PCR; TCRdb stores just in-frame clones and leaves some out. The sample yields 50,000 to 60,000 clones, roughly four fifths seen once. Specimen: peripheral blood, collected from a patient treated with radiotherapy plus ipilimumab. The receptors originated from a human donor with non-small cell lung cancer who had a complete response to radiotherapy plus ipilimumab. CDR3s include the opening cysteine and the closing phenylalanine or tryptophan. Fields, in order: V gene, D gene, J gene, CDR3 protein. D genes are given only for firm matches.

v_gene: TRBV6-6
d_gene: .
j_gene: .
CDR3aa: CASSDRYEQYF

v_gene: TRBV29-1
d_gene: .
j_gene: TRBJ2-2
CDR3aa: CSVAGGVTGELFF

v_gene: TRBV29-1
d_gene: .
j_gene: TRBJ1-1
CDR3aa: CSVEDSWRGAATEAFF

v_gene: TRBV12-5
d_gene: .
j_gene: TRBJ2-5
CDR3aa: CASGLAQETQYF

v_gene: TRBV11-3
d_gene: TRBD2
j_gene: TRBJ2-1
CDR3aa: CASSLAAGGRNEQFF

v_gene: TRBV10-3
d_gene: TRBD1
j_gene: TRBJ1-2
CDR3aa: CAISKTGGEDYGYTF

v_gene: TRBV6-5
d_gene: .
j_gene: TRBJ2-5
CDR3aa: CASNTGSGETQYF

v_gene: TRBV19
d_gene: TRBD1
j_gene: TRBJ1-2
CDR3aa: CASSGQGVEGYGYTF

v_gene: TRBV10-3
d_gene: .
j_gene: TRBJ2-7
CDR3aa: CAISESFVTYEQYF

v_gene: TRBV6-5
d_gene: TRBD2
j_gene: TRBJ2-1
CDR3aa: CASSRTSWNEQFF

v_gene: TRBV6-5
d_gene: .
j_gene: TRBJ1-6
CDR3aa: CASRPYRADSSPLHF

v_gene: TRBV9
d_gene: TRBD1
j_gene: TRBJ2-1
CDR3aa: CASSLQGSSYNEQFF

v_gene: TRBV15
d_gene: .
j_gene: TRBJ2-5
CDR3aa: CATSRGGDSQETQYF

v_gene: TRBV6-6
d_gene: .
j_gene: TRBJ2-2
CDR3aa: CASSYLEGGTGELFF

v_gene: TRBV6-6
d_gene: .
j_gene: TRBJ1-1
CDR3aa: CASIDNGNTEAFF

v_gene: TRBV9
d_gene: TRBD2
j_gene: TRBJ2-6
CDR3aa: CASTSRLAPSSGANVLTF

v_gene: TRBV5-1
d_gene: .
j_gene: TRBJ1-1
CDR3aa: CASSLEAGATEAFF

v_gene: TRBV10-2
d_gene: TRBD2
j_gene: TRBJ2-3
CDR3aa: CASRSGTSGSPTQYF

v_gene: TRBV27
d_gene: TRBD1
j_gene: TRBJ2-7
CDR3aa: CASRPRDRGHEQYF

v_gene: TRBV6-5
d_gene: TRBD1
j_gene: .
CDR3aa: CASSFETGEGNEQFF

v_gene: TRBV27
d_gene: .
j_gene: TRBJ1-1
CDR3aa: CASSNDRGVNTEAFF

v_gene: TRBV5-1
d_gene: .
j_gene: TRBJ2-5
CDR3aa: CASSRDNQETQYF

v_gene: TRBV7-2
d_gene: .
j_gene: TRBJ1-3
CDR3aa: CASSLFQGNTIYF

v_gene: TRBV9
d_gene: .
j_gene: TRBJ2-1
CDR3aa: CASSAGVNEQFF

v_gene: TRBV4-1
d_gene: TRBD2
j_gene: TRBJ2-1
CDR3aa: CASKVAGGTRNEQFF

v_gene: TRBV19
d_gene: TRBD2
j_gene: TRBJ2-2
CDR3aa: CASTPELAVTGELFF

v_gene: TRBV6-5
d_gene: TRBD1
j_gene: TRBJ1-1
CDR3aa: CASSFYPTGATEAFF

v_gene: TRBV6-1
d_gene: TRBD2
j_gene: TRBJ2-5
CDR3aa: CASSSTSGRAETQYF

v_gene: TRBV19
d_gene: TRBD1
j_gene: TRBJ1-6
CDR3aa: CASRPGTGSSPLHF

v_gene: TRBV7-2
d_gene: TRBD1
j_gene: TRBJ1-2
CDR3aa: CASSLVGTGKGIGYTF

v_gene: TRBV4-3
d_gene: .
j_gene: TRBJ1-2
CDR3aa: CASSQGGANYGYTF

v_gene: TRBV6-1
d_gene: TRBD1
j_gene: TRBJ1-1
CDR3aa: CASDRGQGTEAFF

v_gene: TRBV11-3
d_gene: .
j_gene: TRBJ2-2
CDR3aa: CASSSGLKSNTGELFF

v_gene: TRBV18
d_gene: TRBD1
j_gene: TRBJ1-5
CDR3aa: CASSDRGTGLQPQHF

v_gene: TRBV7-2
d_gene: TRBD2
j_gene: TRBJ2-7
CDR3aa: CASSPGGSIYEQYF

v_gene: TRBV7-2
d_gene: .
j_gene: TRBJ2-3
CDR3aa: CASSFPGEGWKDTQYF

v_gene: TRBV18
d_gene: .
j_gene: TRBJ1-2
CDR3aa: CASSLVEPANYGYTF

v_gene: TRBV13
d_gene: TRBD2
j_gene: TRBJ2-7
CDR3aa: CASSLPGLAGGEQYF

v_gene: TRBV7-2
d_gene: TRBD1
j_gene: TRBJ2-3
CDR3aa: CASSPGYRGRSPDTQYF

v_gene: TRBV2
d_gene: TRBD1
j_gene: TRBJ1-1
CDR3aa: CASSGDRGPNTEAFF

v_gene: TRBV6-5
d_gene: .
j_gene: TRBJ2-6
CDR3aa: CASSYLRGSGANVLTF

v_gene: TRBV9
d_gene: TRBD1
j_gene: TRBJ2-1
CDR3aa: CASSVVGWTGGAGEQFF

v_gene: TRBV10-3
d_gene: TRBD1
j_gene: TRBJ1-1
CDR3aa: CAIIGQQGARWTEAFF

v_gene: TRBV5-1
d_gene: TRBD1
j_gene: TRBJ2-1
CDR3aa: CASSPTGGGEQFF

v_gene: TRBV27
d_gene: .
j_gene: TRBJ2-7
CDR3aa: CASDGTDPREQYF

v_gene: TRBV2
d_gene: TRBD2
j_gene: TRBJ2-7
CDR3aa: CASTLSGGANSYEQYF

v_gene: TRBV10-1
d_gene: TRBD2
j_gene: TRBJ2-1
CDR3aa: CASSERSGGNNEQFF

v_gene: TRBV2
d_gene: TRBD2
j_gene: TRBJ2-1
CDR3aa: CASSTTEGLAPYNEQFF